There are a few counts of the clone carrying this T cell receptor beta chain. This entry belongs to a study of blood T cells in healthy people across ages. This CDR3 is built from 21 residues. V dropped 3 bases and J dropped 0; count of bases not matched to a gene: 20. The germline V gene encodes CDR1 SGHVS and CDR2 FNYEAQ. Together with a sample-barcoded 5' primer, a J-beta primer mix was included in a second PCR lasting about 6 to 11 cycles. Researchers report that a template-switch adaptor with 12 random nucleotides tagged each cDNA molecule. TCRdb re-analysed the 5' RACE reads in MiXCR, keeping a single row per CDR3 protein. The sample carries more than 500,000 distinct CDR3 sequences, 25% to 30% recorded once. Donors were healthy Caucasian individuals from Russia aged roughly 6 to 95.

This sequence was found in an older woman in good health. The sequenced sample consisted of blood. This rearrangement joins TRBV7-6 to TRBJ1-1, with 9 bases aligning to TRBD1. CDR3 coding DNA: TGTGCCAGCAGCTTCACCCCGGGGATGAGCGGGACAGGGTTTATGAACACTGAAGCTTTCTTT. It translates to CASSFTPGMSGTGFMNTEAFF.